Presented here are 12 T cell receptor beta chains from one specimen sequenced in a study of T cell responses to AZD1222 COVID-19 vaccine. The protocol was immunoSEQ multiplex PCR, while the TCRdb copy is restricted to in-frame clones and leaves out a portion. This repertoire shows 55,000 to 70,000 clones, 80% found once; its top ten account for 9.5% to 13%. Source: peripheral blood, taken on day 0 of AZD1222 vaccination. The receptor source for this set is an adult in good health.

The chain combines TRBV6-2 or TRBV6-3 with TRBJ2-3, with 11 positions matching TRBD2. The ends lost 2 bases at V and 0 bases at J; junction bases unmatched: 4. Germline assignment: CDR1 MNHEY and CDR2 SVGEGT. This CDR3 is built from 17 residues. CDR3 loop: CASSYLAGGLSTDTQYF. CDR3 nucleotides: TGTGCCAGCAGTTACCTAGCGGGGGGCCTCAGCACAGATACGCAGTATTTT.

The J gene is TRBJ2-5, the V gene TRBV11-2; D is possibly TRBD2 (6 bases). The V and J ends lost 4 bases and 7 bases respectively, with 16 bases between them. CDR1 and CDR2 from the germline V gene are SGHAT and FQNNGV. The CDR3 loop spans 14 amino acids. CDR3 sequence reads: CASSSTLAGATQYF. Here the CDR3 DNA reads TGTGCCAGCAGCTCTACACTAGCTGGGGCGACCCAGTACTTC. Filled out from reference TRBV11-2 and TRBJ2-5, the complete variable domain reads EAGVAQSPRYKIIEKRQSVAFWCNPISGHATLYWYQQILGQGPKLLIQFQNNGVVDDSQLPKDRFSAERLKGVDSTLKIQPAKLEDSAVYLCASSSTLAGATQYFGPGTRLLVL.

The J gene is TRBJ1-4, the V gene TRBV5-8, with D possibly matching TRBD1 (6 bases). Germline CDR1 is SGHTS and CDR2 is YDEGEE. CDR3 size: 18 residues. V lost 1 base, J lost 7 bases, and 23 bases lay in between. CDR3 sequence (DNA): TGTGCCAGCAGCTTGAGGGGGGGCTATACCGTGAAGGGTGAAAAACTGTTTTTT. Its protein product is CASSLRGGYTVKGEKLFF. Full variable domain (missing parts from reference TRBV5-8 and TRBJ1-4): EAGVTQSPTHLIKTRGQQATLRCSPISGHTSVYWYQQALGLGLQFLLWYDEGEERNRGNFPPRFSGRQFPNYSSELNVNALELEDSALYLCASSLRGGYTVKGEKLFFGSGTQLSVL.

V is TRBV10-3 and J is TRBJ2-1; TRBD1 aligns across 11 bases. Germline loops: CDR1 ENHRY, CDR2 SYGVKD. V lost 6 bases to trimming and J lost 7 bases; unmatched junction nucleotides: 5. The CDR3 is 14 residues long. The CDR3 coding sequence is TGTGCCATCAGCGGACAGGGGGCGGAAAATGAGCAGTTCTTC. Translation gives CAISGQGAENEQFF.

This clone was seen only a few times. CDR3 DNA: TGTGCCAGCAGCCCCTCAGCCACCGCTAACTATGGCTACACCTTC. Amino acid sequence: CASSPSATANYGYTF. V usage is TRBV7-6 and J usage is TRBJ1-2; D not resolved. Trimming took off 5 bases at V and 0 bases at J, with 13 bases between the two ends. This CDR3 is 15 amino acids long. The V gene's germline CDR1 is SGHVS and CDR2 FNYEAQ.

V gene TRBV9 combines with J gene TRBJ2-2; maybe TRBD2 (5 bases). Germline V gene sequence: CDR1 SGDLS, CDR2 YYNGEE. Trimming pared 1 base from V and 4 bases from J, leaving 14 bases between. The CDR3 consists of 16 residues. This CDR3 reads CASSVKVGGATGELFF. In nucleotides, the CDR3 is TGTGCCAGCAGCGTAAAGGTAGGAGGAGCCACCGGGGAGCTGTTTTTT. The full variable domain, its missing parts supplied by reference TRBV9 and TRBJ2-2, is DSGVTQTPKHLITATGQRVTLRCSPRSGDLSVYWYQQSLDQGLQFLIQYYNGEERAKGNILERFSAQQFPDLHSELNLSSLELGDSALYFCASSVKVGGATGELFFGEGSRLTVL.

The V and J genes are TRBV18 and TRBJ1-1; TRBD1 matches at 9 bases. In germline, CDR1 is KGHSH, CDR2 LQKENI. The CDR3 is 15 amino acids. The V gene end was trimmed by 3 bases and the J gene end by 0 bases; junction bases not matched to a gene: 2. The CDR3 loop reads CASSPGTGLNTEAFF. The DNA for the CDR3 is TGTGCCAGCTCACCCGGGACAGGGTTGAACACTGAAGCTTTCTTT.

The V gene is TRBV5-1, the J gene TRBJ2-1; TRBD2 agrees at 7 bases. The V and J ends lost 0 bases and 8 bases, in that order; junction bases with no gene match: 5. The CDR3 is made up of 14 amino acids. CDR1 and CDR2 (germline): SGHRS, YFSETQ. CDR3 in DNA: TGCGCCAGCAGCTTGGCGGCAGGGAGGGATGAGCAGTTCTTC. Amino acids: CASSLAAGRDEQFF.

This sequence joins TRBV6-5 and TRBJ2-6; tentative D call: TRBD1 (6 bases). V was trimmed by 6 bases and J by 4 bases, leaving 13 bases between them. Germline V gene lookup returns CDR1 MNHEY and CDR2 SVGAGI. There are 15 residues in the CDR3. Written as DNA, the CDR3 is TGTGCCAGCAGCGACGACAGGTTCGGGGCCAACGTCCTGACTTTC. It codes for CASSDDRFGANVLTF.

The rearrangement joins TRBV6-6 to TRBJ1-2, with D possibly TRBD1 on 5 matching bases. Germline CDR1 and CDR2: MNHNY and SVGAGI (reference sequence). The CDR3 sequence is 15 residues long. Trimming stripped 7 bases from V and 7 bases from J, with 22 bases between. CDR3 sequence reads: CASTQTLPGSSGYTF. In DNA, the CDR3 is TGTGCCAGCACCCAAACGTTGCCAGGGTCCTCTGGCTACACCTTC.

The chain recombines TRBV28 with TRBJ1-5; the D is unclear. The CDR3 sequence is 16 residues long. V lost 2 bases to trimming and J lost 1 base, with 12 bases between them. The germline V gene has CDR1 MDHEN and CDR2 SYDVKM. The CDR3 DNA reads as TGTGCCAGCAGTTTAATAGCAGGTATAAGCAATCAGCCCCAGCATTTT. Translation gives CASSLIAGISNQPQHF.

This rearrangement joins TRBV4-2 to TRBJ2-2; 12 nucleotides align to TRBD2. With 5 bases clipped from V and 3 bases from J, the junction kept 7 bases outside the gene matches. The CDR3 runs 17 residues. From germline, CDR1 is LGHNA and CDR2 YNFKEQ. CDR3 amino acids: CASSGPSGGADTGELFF. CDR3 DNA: TGTGCCAGCAGCGGCCCTAGCGGGGGGGCAGACACCGGGGAGCTGTTTTTT.